The entry that follows covers one T cell receptor beta chain sequence. The assay was immunoSEQ multiplex PCR, and TCRdb's table has in-frame clones only and misses some. The sample has 100,000 or so clones; about 91% are singletons. CDR3 size: 14 residues. V was pared by 5 bases and J by 6 bases, with 9 bases of the junction left unmatched. Germline V CDR1 and CDR2: MNHEY, SVGAGI. The data derive from a study of control samples from healthy donors and cancer patients. The sequencing sample was made of blood. V and J are TRBV6-5 and TRBJ2-7; 8 nucleotides align to TRBD2. This sequence was found in a woman aged 18-35 years in good health. The CDR3 protein is CASSPAGERGEQYF. The DNA for the CDR3 is TGTGCCAGCAGTCCAGCGGGGGAGAGAGGCGAGCAGTACTTC.